This T cell receptor beta chain was sequenced during a study of neurological immune-mediated disorders. From the 5' RACE reads, TCRdb called clonotypes with MiXCR, one entry per CDR3 protein. The data contain approximately 44,000 distinct CDR3 sequences, roughly 15% of them singletons. The V end was cut by 4 bases, the J end by 3 bases, with 21 bases between. The germline CDR1 and CDR2 sequences are MNHEY and SVGEGT. This CDR3 has 17 residues. This clonotype was recorded many times. Sequencing was carried out using CD4+ T cells from blood. The source is an older woman with HTLV-1-associated myelopathy (HAM/TSP). The chain has TRBV6-2 or TRBV6-3 and TRBJ1-1; D may be TRBD1 (6 bases). The CDR3 DNA is TGTGCCAGCAGTTCGGGGGGGCGATATGGTGGGTACACTGAAGCTTTCTTT. Protein product: CASSSGGRYGGYTEAFF.